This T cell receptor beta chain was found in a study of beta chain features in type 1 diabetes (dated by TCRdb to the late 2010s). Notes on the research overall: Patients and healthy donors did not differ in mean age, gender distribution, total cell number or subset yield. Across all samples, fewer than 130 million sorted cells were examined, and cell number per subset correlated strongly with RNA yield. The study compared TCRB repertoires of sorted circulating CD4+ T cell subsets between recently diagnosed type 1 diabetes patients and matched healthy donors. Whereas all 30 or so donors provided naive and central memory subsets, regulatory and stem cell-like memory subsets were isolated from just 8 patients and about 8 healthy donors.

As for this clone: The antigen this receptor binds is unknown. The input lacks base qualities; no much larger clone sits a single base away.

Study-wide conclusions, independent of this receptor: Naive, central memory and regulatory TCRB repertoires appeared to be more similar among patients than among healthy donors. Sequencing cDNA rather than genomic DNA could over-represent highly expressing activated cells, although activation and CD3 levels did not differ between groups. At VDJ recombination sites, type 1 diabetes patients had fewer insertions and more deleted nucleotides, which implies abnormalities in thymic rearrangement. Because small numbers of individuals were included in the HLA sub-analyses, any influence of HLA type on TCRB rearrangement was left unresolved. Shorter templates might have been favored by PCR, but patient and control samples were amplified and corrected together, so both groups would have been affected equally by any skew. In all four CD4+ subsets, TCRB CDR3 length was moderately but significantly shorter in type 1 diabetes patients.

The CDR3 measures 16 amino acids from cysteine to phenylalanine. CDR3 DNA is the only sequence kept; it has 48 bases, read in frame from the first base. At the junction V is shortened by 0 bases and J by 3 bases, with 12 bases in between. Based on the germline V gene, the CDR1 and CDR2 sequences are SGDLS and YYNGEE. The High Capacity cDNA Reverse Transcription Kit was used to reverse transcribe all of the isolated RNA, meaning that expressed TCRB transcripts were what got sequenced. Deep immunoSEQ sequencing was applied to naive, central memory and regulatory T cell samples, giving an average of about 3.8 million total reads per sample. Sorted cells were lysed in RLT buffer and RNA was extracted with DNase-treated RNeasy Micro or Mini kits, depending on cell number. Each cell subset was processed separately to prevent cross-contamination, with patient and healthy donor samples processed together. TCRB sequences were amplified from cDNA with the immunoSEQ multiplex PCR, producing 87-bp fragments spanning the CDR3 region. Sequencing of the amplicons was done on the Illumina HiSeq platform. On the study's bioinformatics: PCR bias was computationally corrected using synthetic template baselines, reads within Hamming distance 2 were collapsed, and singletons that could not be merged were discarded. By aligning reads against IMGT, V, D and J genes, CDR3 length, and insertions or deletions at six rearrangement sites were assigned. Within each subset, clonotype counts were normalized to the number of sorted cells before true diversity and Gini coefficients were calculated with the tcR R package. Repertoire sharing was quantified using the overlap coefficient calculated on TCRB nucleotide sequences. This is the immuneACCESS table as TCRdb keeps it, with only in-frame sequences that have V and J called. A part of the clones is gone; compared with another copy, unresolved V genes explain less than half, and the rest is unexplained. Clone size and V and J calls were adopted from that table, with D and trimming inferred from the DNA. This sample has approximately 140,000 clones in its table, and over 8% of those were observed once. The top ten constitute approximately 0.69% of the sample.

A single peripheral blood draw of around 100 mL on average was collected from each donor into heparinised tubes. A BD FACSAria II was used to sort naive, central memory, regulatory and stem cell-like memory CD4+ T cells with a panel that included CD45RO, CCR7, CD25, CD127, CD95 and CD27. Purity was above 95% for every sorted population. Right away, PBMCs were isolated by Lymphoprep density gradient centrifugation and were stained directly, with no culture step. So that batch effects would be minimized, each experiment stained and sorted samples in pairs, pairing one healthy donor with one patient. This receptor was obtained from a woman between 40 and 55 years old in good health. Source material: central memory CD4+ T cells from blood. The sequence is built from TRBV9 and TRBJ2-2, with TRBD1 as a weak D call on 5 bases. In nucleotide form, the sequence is TGTGCCAGCAGCGTAGAAGGGTCAGGGTACACCGGGGAGCTGTTTTTT. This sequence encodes CASSVEGSGYTGELFF.